One sample yielded the 21 T cell receptor beta chains listed below, sequenced in a study of T cells in Graves' hyperthyroidism and ophthalmopathy. TCR beta CDR3 region amplification was performed from RNA transcripts. In the first-round RT-PCR of the TCR CDR3, the HTBI primer set was used. One entry per CDR3 protein, called by TCRdb with MiXCR from the multiplex PCR reads. The sample includes more than 500,000 distinct CDR3 sequences, about half of them seen just once. Sequencing input: peripheral blood or thyroid tissue (not recorded which). Source of these receptors: an adult woman with Graves' disease, either hyperthyroidism or ophthalmopathy (not recorded which).

V is TRBV7-2 and J is TRBJ2-5; TRBD1 might be the D (6 bases). The length of the CDR3 is 14 residues. Germline CDR1 SGHTA, CDR2 FQGNSA. Trimming shortened V by 4 bases and J by 5 bases, and 14 bases separated the two germline ends. The CDR3: CASSSQQGRETQYF. The CDR3 DNA reads as TGTGCCAGCAGCTCGCAACAGGGTCGGGAGACCCAGTACTTC.

The V call is TRBV11-2, the J call TRBJ2-7, with D perhaps TRBD1 or TRBD2 (5 bases each). This CDR3 spans 15 amino acids. Germline V gene data show CDR1 as SGHAT and CDR2 as FQNNGV. V shed 1 base and J shed 3 bases, with 13 bases lying between them. This chain's CDR3 is CASSLGPRGLYEQYF. The DNA for the CDR3 is TGTGCCAGCAGCTTAGGTCCCCGGGGCCTCTACGAGCAGTACTTC.

The chain links TRBV24-1 to TRBJ2-5; tentatively, D is TRBD2 (5 bases). CDR1 is KGHDR, CDR2 SFDVKD, per germline. V shed 0 bases and J shed 5 bases, with 12 bases lying between them. The CDR3 length is 15 residues. In DNA, the CDR3 is TGTGCCACCAGTGATTTGGCCCGGGGTAGGGAGACCCAGTACTTC. Its translation: CATSDLARGRETQYF.

This clonotype was detected many times. This chain connects TRBV12-3 or TRBV12-4 to TRBJ1-5; D uncertain. The CDR3 consists of 13 residues. The V and J ends lost 6 bases and 0 bases respectively, with 6 bases between them. CDR3 sequence reads: CASRENSNQPQHF. The CDR3 DNA sequence: TGTGCCAGCAGGGAGAATAGCAATCAGCCCCAGCATTTT.

This rearrangement joins TRBV27 to TRBJ2-7, with D unclear. Germline lookup yields CDR1 MNHEY and CDR2 SMNVEV (reference sequence). Trimming took off 0 bases at V and 4 bases at J, with 10 bases between the two ends. This CDR3 spans 14 amino acids. The CDR3 protein is CASSLSFRSYEQYF. CDR3 nucleotide sequence: TGTGCCAGCAGTTTATCGTTTCGAAGTTACGAGCAGTACTTC.

The chain couples TRBV10-3 to TRBJ2-7; D remains unclear. The CDR3 is 18 residues long. Looked up from germline, CDR1 is ENHRY and CDR2 is SYGVKD. V dropped 4 bases and J dropped 4 bases, with 26 bases sitting between them. The CDR3: CAISGGMAVGNDIYEQYF. The CDR3 nucleotides are TGTGCCATCAGTGGTGGGATGGCAGTAGGGAACGATATTTACGAGCAGTACTTC.

This clonotype appeared many times. The chain joins TRBV29-1 to TRBJ1-2, with TRBD1 as a possible D gene (5 bases). This CDR3 is 13 amino acids long. The V gene lost 5 bases and the J gene lost 7 bases, with 17 bases spanning the gap. Germline V gene lookup returns CDR1 SQVTM and CDR2 ANQGSEA. Here the CDR3 reads CSVLGRGAVGYTF. The CDR3, as DNA: TGCAGCGTTTTGGGACGGGGCGCCGTTGGCTACACCTTC.

This clonotype occurred a few times. V and J are TRBV27 and TRBJ2-5; 9 nucleotides line up with TRBD1. CDR3 size: 17 residues. Germline-derived CDR1 and CDR2 are MNHEY and SMNVEV (reference sequence). V trimming: 5 bases; J trimming: 5 bases; junction bases outside the gene matches: 15. Written as DNA, the CDR3 is TGTGCCAGCAGTGATAACATGGACAGGGGTCGGGTGGAGACCCAGTACTTC. It codes for CASSDNMDRGRVETQYF.

The chain carries TRBV9 and TRBJ1-2; a weak D match, TRBD1 (5 bases). With 4 bases removed from V and 0 bases from J, the gap between germline ends came to 16 bases. Germline CDR1 reads SGDLS; CDR2 reads YYNGEE. This CDR3 contains 16 residues. CDR3 sequence (DNA): TGTGCCAGCAGCCCTAGGCCGGGGCGCGCTAACTATGGCTACACCTTC. It translates to CASSPRPGRANYGYTF. Full variable domain (outside the CDR3, taken from reference TRBV9 and TRBJ1-2): DSGVTQTPKHLITATGQRVTLRCSPRSGDLSVYWYQQSLDQGLQFLIQYYNGEERAKGNILERFSAQQFPDLHSELNLSSLELGDSALYFCASSPRPGRANYGYTFGSGTRLTVV.

This clonotype has ten or more counts. This sequence joins TRBV7-9 and TRBJ2-7; the D gene could be TRBD1 or TRBD2 (5 bases each). CDR1 and CDR2 (germline): SEHNR, FQNEAQ (reference sequence). Trimming shortened V by 5 bases and J by 4 bases, and 15 bases separated the two germline ends. The CDR3 covers 14 residues. CDR3 residues: CASSPGSGPYEQYF. As DNA, the CDR3 is TGTGCCAGCAGCCCCGGATCGGGGCCATACGAGCAGTACTTC.

At least ten counts were recorded for this clonotype. V usage is TRBV30 and J usage is TRBJ1-1; a possible D gene is TRBD1 (6 bases). The CDR3 covers 14 residues. The V gene lost 3 bases and the J gene lost 7 bases, with 18 bases spanning the gap. Per germline, CDR1 GTSNPN and CDR2 SVGIG (reference sequence). The chain's CDR3 is CAWSGGSLVDEAFF. The CDR3, as DNA: TGTGCCTGGAGCGGGGGCAGCCTCGTCGATGAAGCTTTCTTT. Using reference TRBV30 and TRBJ1-1 for the parts outside the CDR3, the full variable domain is SQTIHQWPATLVQPVGSPLSLECTVEGTSNPNLYWYRQAAGRGLQLLFYSVGIGQISSEVPQNLSASRPQDRQFILSSKKLLLSDSGFYLCAWSGGSLVDEAFFGQGTRLTVV.

This clonotype was seen at least ten times. The genes are TRBV10-3 and TRBJ2-5; TRBD2 might be the D (5 bases). Germline assignment: CDR1 ENHRY and CDR2 SYGVKD. V lost 0 bases to trimming and J lost 4 bases, with 6 bases between them. This CDR3 has 13 residues. The CDR3 region has the DNA TGTGCCATCAGTGAGTCGCTAGCAGAGACCCAGTACTTC. It translates to CAISESLAETQYF.

This clonotype occurred many times. The rearrangement links TRBV7-2 to TRBJ1-3; D may be TRBD1 (6 bases). CDR1 and CDR2 (germline): SGHTA, FQGNSA. This CDR3 comprises 14 residues. The V end lost 5 bases, the J end lost 0 bases, and 8 bases lay between the germline ends. The CDR3 protein is CASSMGHSGNTIYF. The CDR3 DNA reads as TGTGCCAGCAGCATGGGACACTCTGGAAACACCATATATTTT. The variable domain in full, with the rest retrieved from reference TRBV7-2 and TRBJ1-3, is GAGVSQSPSNKVTEKGKDVELRCDPISGHTALYWYRQSLGQGLEFLIYFQGNSAPDKSGLPSDRFSAERTGGSVSTLTIQRTQQEDSAVYLCASSMGHSGNTIYFGEGSWLTVV.

There are many counts of this clonotype. This chain connects TRBV15 to TRBJ1-1, with D possibly matching TRBD1 (5 bases). V was trimmed by 6 bases and J by 2 bases, leaving 16 bases between them. Germline lookup yields CDR1 LNHNV and CDR2 YYDKDF (reference sequence). There are 15 residues in the CDR3. CDR3 sequence reads: CATRLAGEPNTEAFF. The CDR3 DNA sequence: TGTGCCACCAGGCTAGCGGGGGAACCCAACACTGAAGCTTTCTTT.

The chain combines TRBV4-2 with TRBJ2-5, with D tentatively TRBD1 (6 bases). V was cut by 8 bases and J by 8 bases, with 9 bases left in between. Germline CDR1 LGHNA, CDR2 YNFKEQ. This CDR3 has 10 amino acids. DNA for the CDR3: TGTGCCAGCCAGGGGAACACCCAGTACTTC. Its protein is CASQGNTQYF.

The table lists this clonotype with many counts. The V gene is TRBV20-1, the J gene TRBJ2-7; maybe TRBD1 (6 bases). Trimming pared 4 bases from V and 1 base from J, leaving 17 bases between. The CDR3 has 15 amino acids. Per germline, CDR1 DFQATT and CDR2 SNEGSKA (reference sequence). Here the CDR3 DNA reads TGCAGTGCTATCCCAATCCACAGGGATTCCTACGAGCAGTACTTC. It codes for CSAIPIHRDSYEQYF.

The rearrangement joins TRBV9 to TRBJ1-4; D may be TRBD1 (5 bases). Between the trimmed V and J ends, which lost 3 bases and 10 bases, there was a span of 10 bases. Germline loops: CDR1 SGDLS, CDR2 YYNGEE. The CDR3 extends over 12 amino acids. The CDR3 reads CASSATGTKLFF. The CDR3 coding sequence is TGTGCCAGCAGCGCGACCGGGACAAAACTGTTTTTT. Full variable domain (missing parts from reference TRBV9 and TRBJ1-4): DSGVTQTPKHLITATGQRVTLRCSPRSGDLSVYWYQQSLDQGLQFLIQYYNGEERAKGNILERFSAQQFPDLHSELNLSSLELGDSALYFCASSATGTKLFFGSGTQLSVL.

This clonotype has a count of ten or more. The gene calls are TRBV2 and TRBJ1-5; unclear D gene. Germline V gene sequence: CDR1 SNHLY, CDR2 FYNNEI. The CDR3 is 14 amino acids. Trimming cost V 4 bases and J 7 bases, with 14 bases left between them. The CDR3 spells CASSVEGGEQPQHF. The CDR3, as DNA: TGTGCCAGCAGTGTCGAGGGCGGGGAGCAGCCCCAGCATTTT.

This chain connects TRBV20-1 to TRBJ1-2; D not certain. The V end lost 6 bases, the J end lost 4 bases, and 15 bases lay between the germline ends. This CDR3 has 13 residues. Germline V gives CDR1 DFQATT, CDR2 SNEGSKA (reference sequence). CDR3 DNA sequence: TGCAGTGCCGTGATCTCGACATCCTATGGCTACACCTTC. It yields the protein CSAVISTSYGYTF.

The V gene is TRBV12-3 or TRBV12-4, the J gene TRBJ1-5; unclear D gene. This CDR3 has 15 residues. The V and J ends lost 7 bases and 2 bases respectively, with 15 bases between them. In nucleotides, the CDR3 is TGTGCCAGCAAACCCAATCCTACAGGCAATCAGCCCCAGCATTTT. Translated: CASKPNPTGNQPQHF.

As DNA, the CDR3 is TGTGCCAGCAGCCTAAGAGCTTCTGGCAGACAAGAGACCCAGTACTTC. Residues: CASSLRASGRQETQYF. The gene calls are TRBV9 and TRBJ2-5; D gene ambiguous. The CDR3 loop spans 16 amino acids. Trimming stripped 4 bases from V and 2 bases from J, with 18 bases between. The V gene's germline CDR1 is SGDLS and CDR2 YYNGEE.